This T cell receptor (beta chain) was retrieved from a study of neurological immune-mediated disorders. Overall study findings and caveats: Patients with HTLV-1-associated myelopathy had the highest level of TCR clonal expansion, whereas patients with multiple sclerosis had the lowest level, falling beneath the level found in healthy controls.

With 10-nucleotide random UMIs included, cDNA was synthesized by 5'RACE. Each sequencing run yielded over 160 million TCR-beta sequences from 15-18 subjects. TCRdb reanalysed the 5' RACE reads using MiXCR and keeps one entry per CDR3 protein. The sample contains over 15,000 distinct CDR3 sequences, roughly 9% of which appear only once. The germline V gene encodes CDR1 MNHEY and CDR2 SVGAGI. The CDR3 is made up of 14 amino acids. V was shortened by 2 bases and J by 8 bases, with 15 bases between the two germline ends. This clonotype occurred many times. What it binds is unknown. The rearrangement uses TRBV6-5 and TRBJ1-2; possibly TRBD1 for D (5 bases). Specimen: CD8+ T cells from blood. The receptor comes from a man between 45 and 60 years old in good health. This chain's CDR3 is CASSYVGVWEGYTF. In nucleotides, the CDR3 is TGTGCCAGCAGTTACGTGGGGGTCTGGGAGGGCTACACCTTC.